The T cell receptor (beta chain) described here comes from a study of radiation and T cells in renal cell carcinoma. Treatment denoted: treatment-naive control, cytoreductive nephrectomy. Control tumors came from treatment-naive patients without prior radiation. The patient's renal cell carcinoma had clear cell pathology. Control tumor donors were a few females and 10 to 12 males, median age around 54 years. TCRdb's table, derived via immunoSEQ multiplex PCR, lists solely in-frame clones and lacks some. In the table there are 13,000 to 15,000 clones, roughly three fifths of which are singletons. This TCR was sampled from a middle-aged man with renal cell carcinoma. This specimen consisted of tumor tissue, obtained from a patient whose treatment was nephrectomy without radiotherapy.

This chain's CDR3 is CASTRDGTGVIYEQYF. The CDR3, as DNA: TGTGCCAGCACCCGAGACGGGACAGGTGTGATCTACGAGCAGTACTTC. The gene calls are TRBV5-6 and TRBJ2-7; 8 nucleotides align to TRBD1. CDR3 size: 16 residues. Trimming removed 6 bases from V and 3 bases from J; junction bases left unmatched: 14. Germline V gene lookup returns CDR1 SGHDT and CDR2 YYEEEE.